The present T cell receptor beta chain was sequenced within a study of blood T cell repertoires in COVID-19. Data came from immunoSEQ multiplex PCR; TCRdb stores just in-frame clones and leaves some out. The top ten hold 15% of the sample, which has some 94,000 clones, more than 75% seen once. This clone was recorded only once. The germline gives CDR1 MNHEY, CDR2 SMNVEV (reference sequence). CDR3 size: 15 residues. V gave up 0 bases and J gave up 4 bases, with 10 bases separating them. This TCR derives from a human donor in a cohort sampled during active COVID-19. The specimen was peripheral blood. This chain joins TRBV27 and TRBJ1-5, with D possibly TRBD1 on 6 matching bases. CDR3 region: CASSLSMRGNQPQHF. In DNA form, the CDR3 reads TGTGCCAGCAGTTTATCGATGAGGGGGAATCAGCCCCAGCATTTT.